This T cell receptor (beta chain) stems from a study of beta chain features in type 1 diabetes. Study results and caveats: A closer apparent resemblance between naive, central memory and Treg TCRB repertoires was seen in patients than in healthy donors. PCR might favor shorter templates, but any such skew would affect patients and controls equally.

Expressed TCRB transcripts were sequenced because the isolated RNA had all been reverse transcribed beforehand. Only in-frame clones appear in the TCRdb table, and some are missing; sequencing was by immunoSEQ multiplex PCR. Of hundreds of thousands of clones in the sample, roughly 13% were seen once. Germline V CDR1 and CDR2: MNHEY, SVGAGI. The CDR3 runs 13 residues. Concerning this clone itself: Antigen: not known. At one end the junction does not follow the germline gene, possibly because of a read error.

Markers CD45RO/CCR7/CD25/CD127/CD95/CD27 served to sort CD4+ naive, central memory, regulatory and stem cell-like memory cells. This TCR came from a man younger than 35 in good health. The chain carries TRBV6-5 and TRBJ2-7; 9 nucleotides match TRBD2. The sample taken for sequencing was naive CD4+ T cells from blood. CDR3 loop: CAISSGRTGEQYF. In DNA form, the CDR3 reads TGTGCCATCAGTAGCGGGAGAACAGGAGAGCAGTACTTC.